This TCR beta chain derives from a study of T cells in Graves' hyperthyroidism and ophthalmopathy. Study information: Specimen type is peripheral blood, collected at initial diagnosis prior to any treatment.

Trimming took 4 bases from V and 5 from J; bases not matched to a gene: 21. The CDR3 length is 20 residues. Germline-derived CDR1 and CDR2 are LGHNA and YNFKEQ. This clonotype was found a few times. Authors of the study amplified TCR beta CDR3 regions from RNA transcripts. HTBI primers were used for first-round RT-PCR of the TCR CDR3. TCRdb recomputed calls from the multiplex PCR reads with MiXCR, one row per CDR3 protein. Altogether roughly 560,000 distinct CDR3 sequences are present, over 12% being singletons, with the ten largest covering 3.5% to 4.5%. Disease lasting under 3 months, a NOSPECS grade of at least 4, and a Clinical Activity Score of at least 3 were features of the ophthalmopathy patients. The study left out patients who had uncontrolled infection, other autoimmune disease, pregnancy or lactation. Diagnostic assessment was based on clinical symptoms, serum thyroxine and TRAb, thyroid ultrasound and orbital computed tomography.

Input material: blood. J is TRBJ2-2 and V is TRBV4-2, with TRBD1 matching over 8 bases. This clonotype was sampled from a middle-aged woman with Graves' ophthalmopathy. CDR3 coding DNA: TGTGCCAGCAGCCGACCGGGACAGGTTGTCCTAGCGAACCCGACCGGGGAGCTGTTTTTT. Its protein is CASSRPGQVVLANPTGELFF.